This entry lists 2 T cell receptor beta chains sequenced from one sample in a study of shared clonotypes between healthy human individuals. Assay: immunoSEQ multiplex PCR; the TCRdb copy retains only in-frame clones and omits some. The data contain 2.5 million or so clones, around 90% of them seen just once; the ten biggest clones take up roughly 0.15%. The sequencing sample was made of naive CD4+ T cells sorted from blood. Described subset: CD45RA+ positively selected. Source of these receptors: a young man in good health.

This clone appeared a single time. The chain carries TRBV5-1 and TRBJ2-3; 8 positions agree with TRBD2. This CDR3 has 16 residues. Losses at the gene ends were 0 bases for V and 2 bases for J; bases not matched to a gene: 5. The germline gives CDR1 SGHRS, CDR2 YFSETQ. This CDR3 reads CASSLVTGGNTDTQYF. In DNA form, the CDR3 reads TGCGCCAGCAGCTTGGTGACGGGAGGGAACACAGATACGCAGTATTTT.

The chain recombines TRBV5-1 with TRBJ1-4; maybe TRBD1 (6 bases). The CDR3 consists of 16 residues. Germline V gene lookup returns CDR1 SGHRS and CDR2 YFSETQ. Trimming cost V 0 bases and J 8 bases, with 17 bases left between them. The CDR3 reads CASSLAATTGNEKLFF. The CDR3 nucleotides read TGCGCCAGCAGCTTGGCCGCTACCACAGGGAACGAAAAACTGTTTTTT.